This T cell receptor (beta chain) was found in a study of CD8 T cells in ankylosing spondylitis. Study-wide points: Within ankylosing spondylitis blood, a TCR beta motif made up of eight or nine highly homologous variants appeared to be characteristic. Peripheral blood samples showed relatively rare disease-linked clones, and these clones were CD8+. Clones tied to disease were said to be significantly enriched in matched ankylosing spondylitis synovial fluid.

This clonotype was observed a few times. Its specificity is unknown. Libraries of TCR beta came from quantitative 5'-RACE with molecular barcodes. TCRdb recomputed calls from the 5' RACE reads with MiXCR, one row per CDR3 protein. Among fewer than 750,000 distinct CDR3 sequences listed, 15% to 20% were seen once. This sequence originates from a male donor with ankylosing spondylitis. The material sequenced was blood, either unsorted or a sorted T cell fraction (not recorded which).

The CDR3 DNA reads TGCAGTGCTAGAGATATTCCCGAAGCCTACTACGAGCAGTACTTC. Translating it yields CSARDIPEAYYEQYF. The V gene is TRBV20-1, the J gene TRBJ2-7; no definite D call. Germline V CDR1 and CDR2: DFQATT, SNEGSKA (reference sequence). V shed 0 bases and J shed 3 bases, with 15 bases lying between them. The CDR3 has 15 amino acids.